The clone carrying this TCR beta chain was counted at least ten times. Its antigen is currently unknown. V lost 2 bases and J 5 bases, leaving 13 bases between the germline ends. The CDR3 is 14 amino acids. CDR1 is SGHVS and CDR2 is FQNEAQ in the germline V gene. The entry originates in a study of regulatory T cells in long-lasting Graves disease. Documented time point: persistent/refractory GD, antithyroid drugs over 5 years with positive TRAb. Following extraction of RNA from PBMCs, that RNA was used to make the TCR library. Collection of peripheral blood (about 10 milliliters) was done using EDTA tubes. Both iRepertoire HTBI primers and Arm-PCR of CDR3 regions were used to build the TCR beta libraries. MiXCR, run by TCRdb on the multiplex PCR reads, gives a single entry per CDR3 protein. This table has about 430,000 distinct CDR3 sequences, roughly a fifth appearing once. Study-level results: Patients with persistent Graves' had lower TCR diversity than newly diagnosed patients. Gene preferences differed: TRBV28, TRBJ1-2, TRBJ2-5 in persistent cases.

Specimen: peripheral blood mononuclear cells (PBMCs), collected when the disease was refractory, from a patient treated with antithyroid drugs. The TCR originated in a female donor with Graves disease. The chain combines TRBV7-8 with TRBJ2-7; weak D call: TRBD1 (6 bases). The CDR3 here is CASSLKGVVDEQYF. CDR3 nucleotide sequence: TGTGCCAGCAGCTTAAAGGGGGTCGTGGACGAGCAGTACTTC.